A single sample is the source of the 10 T cell receptor beta chains below, sequenced in a study of cytomegalovirus exposure and HLA in healthy donors. The PCR employed 60 Vbeta primers together with 13 Jbeta primers. Libraries were prepared by immunoSEQ multiplex PCR; TCRdb keeps only in-frame clonotypes and omits some of them. The sample lists 150,000 to 200,000 clones; approximately 81% were seen once. The sequenced material came from PBMCs. The receptors stem from a woman between 25 and 40 years old in good health and CMV-seronegative.

In regard to this clone: The conserved phenylalanine or tryptophan normally closing the CDR3 is absent here, so this likely arose from a read error. This CDR3 is CASSLAPGRTTEAFS. DNA of the CDR3: TGTGCCAGCAGCTTAGCGCCAGGGAGGACCACTGAAGCTTTCTCT. The chain joins TRBV11-2 to TRBJ1-1; a weak D match, TRBD1 (5 bases). Trimming shortened V by 1 base and J by 4 bases, and 13 bases separated the two germline ends. The CDR3 loop spans 15 amino acids. Germline V gene lookup returns CDR1 SGHAT and CDR2 FQNNGV.

The V gene is TRBV11-2, the J gene TRBJ2-7; D might be TRBD1 (6 bases). Germline V gives CDR1 SGHAT, CDR2 FQNNGV. CDR3 length: 14 residues. V was clipped by 5 bases and J by 1 base, with 12 bases between them. CDR3 sequence: CASSQGSGSYEQYF. The CDR3 DNA reads TGTGCCAGCAGCCAGGGGTCGGGTTCCTACGAGCAGTACTTC.

This clone has just a few counts. The V gene is TRBV7-3, the J gene TRBJ2-1; 10 bases agree with TRBD2. CDR3 size: 16 residues. V shed 2 bases, J shed 5 bases, and the junction held 6 bases outside the gene matches. Per the germline V gene, CDR1 is SGHTA and CDR2 is FQGTGA. The CDR3 loop is CASSLSSSGRNNEQFF. CDR3 in DNA: TGTGCCAGCAGCTTATCGTCTAGCGGGAGAAACAATGAGCAGTTCTTC.

The genes are TRBV29-1 and TRBJ1-2; D is perhaps TRBD1 (6 bases). The V end lost 6 bases, the J end lost 0 bases, and 11 bases lay between the germline ends. CDR3 size: 13 residues. Germline CDR1 and CDR2: SQVTM and ANQGSEA. CDR3 residues: CSVIQGANYGYTF. CDR3 DNA sequence: TGCAGCGTCATACAGGGAGCTAACTATGGCTACACCTTC. The complete variable domain, with remaining parts taken from reference TRBV29-1 and TRBJ1-2, reads SAVISQKPSRDICQRGTSLTIQCQVDSQVTMMFWYRQQPGQSLTLIATANQGSEATYESGFVIDKFPISRPNLTFSTLTVSNMSPEDSSIYLCSVIQGANYGYTFGSGTRLTVV.

This sequence joins TRBV9 and TRBJ2-6, with D possibly matching TRBD2 (5 bases). Trimming cost V 3 bases and J 0 bases, with 16 bases left between them. The CDR3 covers 18 residues. Germline V gene sequence: CDR1 SGDLS, CDR2 YYNGEE. CDR3 sequence (DNA): TGTGCCAGCAGCGCCCGTAGCGACGCCTCCTCTGGGGCCAACGTCCTGACTTTC. Translated, it gives CASSARSDASSGANVLTF.

CDR3 protein: CASRGQGIYNEQFF. CDR3 DNA: TGTGCCAGCAGGGGACAGGGGATCTACAATGAGCAGTTCTTC. The J gene is TRBJ2-1, the V gene TRBV2; 10 bases line up with TRBD1. Germline CDR1 and CDR2: SNHLY and FYNNEI. This CDR3 is built from 14 residues. V dropped 6 bases and J dropped 3; count of bases not matched to a gene: 2. Full variable domain (missing parts from reference TRBV2 and TRBJ2-1): EPEVTQTPSHQVTQMGQEVILRCVPISNHLYFYWYRQILGQKVEFLVSFYNNEISEKSEIFDDQFSVERPDGSNFTLKIRSTKLEDSAMYFCASRGQGIYNEQFFGPGTRLTVL.

This chain joins TRBV5-4 and TRBJ1-4; the D gene is possibly TRBD1 (5 bases). V was clipped by 4 bases and J by 5 bases, with 15 bases between them. Germline CDR1 is SGHNT and CDR2 is YYREEE (reference sequence). This CDR3 contains 15 residues. CDR3 in amino acids: CASSPGQGKNEKLFF. The CDR3 nucleotides are TGTGCCAGCAGCCCCGGACAAGGGAAGAATGAAAAACTGTTTTTT.

V usage is TRBV14 and J usage is TRBJ1-6; 7 nucleotides line up with TRBD1. The junction had 9 bases not matched to a gene; V was cut back by 1 base and J by 6 bases. Germline lookup yields CDR1 SGHDN and CDR2 FVKESK. The CDR3 length is 17 residues. CDR3 coding DNA: TGTGCCAGCAGCCAAGTAGTAGGGGGCATCGTTAATTCACCCCTCCACTTT. This sequence encodes CASSQVVGGIVNSPLHF.

The DNA of the CDR3 is TGTGCCAGCAGCTCCAATTGGCGGGAGATAGGCAATGAGCAGTTCTTC. It yields the protein CASSSNWREIGNEQFF. The rearrangement links TRBV7-9 to TRBJ2-1, with 7 bases aligning to TRBD2. The CDR3 runs 16 residues. After removal of 4 bases from V and 6 bases from J, the junction contained 12 bases not matched to a gene. Germline CDR1 reads SEHNR; CDR2 reads FQNEAQ (reference sequence).

As regards this clone: This sample also contains other DNA sequences that code for the same CDR3. The gene calls are TRBV28 and TRBJ1-1; maybe TRBD1 (6 bases). V lost 4 bases and J 5 bases, leaving 20 bases between the germline ends. CDR1 is MDHEN and CDR2 is SYDVKM in the germline V gene. The CDR3 spans 16 residues. CDR3 sequence reads: CASSSPARGGGTEAFF. The CDR3 DNA reads TGTGCCAGCAGTTCCCCAGCCCGGGGAGGGGGTACTGAAGCTTTCTTT.